A selection of T cell receptor beta chains follows, all from one sample in a study of blood T cell repertoires in COVID-19. TCRdb's table, derived via immunoSEQ multiplex PCR, lists solely in-frame clones and lacks some. The repertoire holds 250,000 to 350,000 clones, with nearly 90% as singletons. The source material was peripheral blood. These receptors were collected from a man aged 18 to 35 with active or convalescent COVID-19. The conserved cysteine and the conserved F or W are not part of the CDR3 here. Fields, in order: CDR3 protein, V gene, J gene, CDR3 length.

CDR3 protein: ASSPTTTGIGQPQH
V gene: TRBV18
J gene: TRBJ1-5
CDR3 length: 14

CDR3 protein: ASGSSTGDEQY
V gene: TRBV5-1
J gene: TRBJ2-7
CDR3 length: 11

CDR3 protein: ASGLAGGRTQETQY
V gene: TRBV10-2
J gene: TRBJ2-5
CDR3 length: 14

CDR3 protein: ASSNSGGDYNEQF
V gene: TRBV6-2/TRBV6-3
J gene: TRBJ2-1
CDR3 length: 13

CDR3 protein: ASSPRQGAWKTQY
V gene: TRBV7-9
J gene: TRBJ2-5
CDR3 length: 13

CDR3 protein: ASSTGLQETQY
V gene: TRBV11-2
J gene: TRBJ2-5
CDR3 length: 11

CDR3 protein: ASSPGGRVDTGELF
V gene: TRBV5-6
J gene: TRBJ2-2
CDR3 length: 14

CDR3 protein: ASSTGTGSLGDGYT
V gene: TRBV18
J gene: TRBJ1-2
CDR3 length: 14

CDR3 protein: ASSYSQGAPTGELF
V gene: TRBV6-5
J gene: TRBJ2-2
CDR3 length: 14

CDR3 protein: ASSLGDRGLDYGYT
V gene: TRBV5-1
J gene: TRBJ1-2
CDR3 length: 14

CDR3 protein: ASSEGTGIEQY
V gene: TRBV9
J gene: TRBJ2-7
CDR3 length: 11

CDR3 protein: ASSPLDRAGFSGYT
V gene: TRBV7-2
J gene: TRBJ1-2
CDR3 length: 14

CDR3 protein: ASRPSTDRNTEAF
V gene: TRBV5-1
J gene: TRBJ1-1
CDR3 length: 13

CDR3 protein: ASSYISTSGGYQETQY
V gene: TRBV6-2/TRBV6-3
J gene: TRBJ2-5
CDR3 length: 16

CDR3 protein: ASSPGTGSFHEQY
V gene: TRBV9
J gene: TRBJ2-7
CDR3 length: 13

CDR3 protein: ASSVGTENIQY
V gene: TRBV9
J gene: TRBJ2-4
CDR3 length: 11

CDR3 protein: ASSLASPGDEQF
V gene: TRBV5-1
J gene: TRBJ2-1
CDR3 length: 12

CDR3 protein: ASKTGTEAF
V gene: TRBV3-1/TRBV3-2
J gene: TRBJ1-1
CDR3 length: 9

CDR3 protein: ASSQDKERGYGYT
V gene: TRBV4-1
J gene: TRBJ1-2
CDR3 length: 13

CDR3 protein: ASSFDRGGEQY
V gene: TRBV11-2
J gene: TRBJ2-7
CDR3 length: 11

CDR3 protein: ASSLAGLTGTQPQH
V gene: TRBV27
J gene: TRBJ1-5
CDR3 length: 14

CDR3 protein: ASRQQGRNNSPLH
V gene: TRBV19
J gene: TRBJ1-6
CDR3 length: 13

CDR3 protein: ASSLGLLHTIY
V gene: TRBV11-2
J gene: TRBJ1-3
CDR3 length: 11

CDR3 protein: ASSPRTGNYGYT
V gene: TRBV9
J gene: TRBJ1-2
CDR3 length: 12

CDR3 protein: AISDPNPGQDTGELF
V gene: TRBV10-3
J gene: TRBJ2-2
CDR3 length: 15

CDR3 protein: ASGPFPTSGGEETQY
V gene: TRBV10-2
J gene: TRBJ2-5
CDR3 length: 15

CDR3 protein: ASSSRGRRGTEAF
V gene: TRBV6-2/TRBV6-3
J gene: TRBJ1-1
CDR3 length: 13

CDR3 protein: ASSLSRDRNYGYT
V gene: TRBV9
J gene: TRBJ1-2
CDR3 length: 13

CDR3 protein: ASSLGINEQF
V gene: TRBV12-3/TRBV12-4
J gene: TRBJ2-1
CDR3 length: 10

CDR3 protein: ASSQRGGSSQETQY
V gene: TRBV23-1
J gene: TRBJ2-5
CDR3 length: 14

CDR3 protein: ASRFERYYGYT
V gene: TRBV6-5
J gene: TRBJ1-2
CDR3 length: 11

CDR3 protein: ASSVGFDGDYGYT
V gene: TRBV9
J gene: TRBJ1-2
CDR3 length: 13

CDR3 protein: ASKETGPQETQY
V gene: TRBV2
J gene: TRBJ2-5
CDR3 length: 12

CDR3 protein: ASSGGLKGHNEQF
V gene: TRBV2
J gene: TRBJ2-1
CDR3 length: 13

CDR3 protein: ASSLVGAGFKETQY
V gene: TRBV7-2
J gene: TRBJ2-5
CDR3 length: 14

CDR3 protein: ASSIRDREAF
V gene: TRBV13
J gene: TRBJ1-1
CDR3 length: 10

CDR3 protein: ASSPSEQGNEQF
V gene: TRBV6-5
J gene: TRBJ2-1
CDR3 length: 12

CDR3 protein: ASSLSQHYEQY
V gene: TRBV7-6
J gene: TRBJ2-7
CDR3 length: 11

CDR3 protein: SVGPGGVGSEQF
V gene: TRBV29-1
J gene: TRBJ2-1
CDR3 length: 12

CDR3 protein: ASSRGTGSRLSNQPQH
V gene: TRBV10-2
J gene: TRBJ1-5
CDR3 length: 16